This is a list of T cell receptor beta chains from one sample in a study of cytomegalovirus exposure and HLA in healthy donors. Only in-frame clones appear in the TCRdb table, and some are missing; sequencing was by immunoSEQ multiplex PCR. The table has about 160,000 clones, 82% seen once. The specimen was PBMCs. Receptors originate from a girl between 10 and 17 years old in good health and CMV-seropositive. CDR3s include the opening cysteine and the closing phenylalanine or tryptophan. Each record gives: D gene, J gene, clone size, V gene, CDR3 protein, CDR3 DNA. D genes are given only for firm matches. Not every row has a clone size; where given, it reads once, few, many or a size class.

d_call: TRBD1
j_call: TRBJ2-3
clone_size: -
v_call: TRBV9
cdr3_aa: CASSVVIRGRNTDTQYF
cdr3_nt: TGTGCCAGCAGCGTAGTAATAAGGGGGCGGAACACAGATACGCAGTATTTT

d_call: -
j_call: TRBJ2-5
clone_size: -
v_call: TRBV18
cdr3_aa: CASSYRRGASQETQYF
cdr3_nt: TGTGCCAGCTCCTACCGTCGGGGGGCGAGCCAAGAGACCCAGTACTTC

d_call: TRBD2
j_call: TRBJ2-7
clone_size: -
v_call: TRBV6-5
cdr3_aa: CASSPSGAYYEQYF
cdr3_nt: TGTGCCAGCAGCCCCAGCGGGGCGTACTACGAGCAGTACTTC

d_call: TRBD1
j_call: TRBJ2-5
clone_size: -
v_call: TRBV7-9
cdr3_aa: CASSLAKWDRQETQYF
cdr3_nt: TGTGCCAGCAGTCTAGCGAAATGGGACAGGCAAGAGACCCAGTACTTC

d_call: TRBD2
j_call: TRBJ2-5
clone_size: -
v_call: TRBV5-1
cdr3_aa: CASSFIAGSQETQYF
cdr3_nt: TGCGCCAGCAGCTTTATAGCGGGCTCCCAAGAGACCCAGTACTTC

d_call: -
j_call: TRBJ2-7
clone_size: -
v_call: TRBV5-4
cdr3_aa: CASSLDPGQAYEQYF
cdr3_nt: TGTGCCAGCAGCTTGGACCCGGGACAAGCCTACGAGCAGTACTTC

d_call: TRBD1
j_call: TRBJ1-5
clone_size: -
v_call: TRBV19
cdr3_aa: CASSIGGGGNQPQHF
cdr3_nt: TGTGCCAGTAGTATAGGAGGGGGCGGCAATCAGCCCCAGCATTTT

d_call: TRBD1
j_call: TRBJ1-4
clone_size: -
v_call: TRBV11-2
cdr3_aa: CASSYGTGGTNEKLFF
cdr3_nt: TGTGCCAGCAGCTATGGGACAGGAGGAACTAATGAAAAACTGTTTTTT

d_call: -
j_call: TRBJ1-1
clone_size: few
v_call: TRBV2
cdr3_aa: CASSLTGNTEAFF
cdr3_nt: TGTGCCAGCAGTCTAACAGGGAACACTGAAGCTTTCTTT

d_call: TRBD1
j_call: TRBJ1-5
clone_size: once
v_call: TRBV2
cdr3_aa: CASRRDRGYQPQHF
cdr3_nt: TGTGCCAGCAGGCGGGACAGGGGATATCAGCCCCAGCATTTT

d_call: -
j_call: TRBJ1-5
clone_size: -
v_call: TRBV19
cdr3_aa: CATVGDRFSQPQHF
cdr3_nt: TGTGCCACTGTGGGAGACCGTTTCAGTCAGCCCCAGCATTTT

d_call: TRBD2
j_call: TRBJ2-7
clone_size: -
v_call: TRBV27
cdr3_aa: CASSLSGAGDSYEQYF
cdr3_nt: TGTGCCAGCAGTTTATCCGGGGCGGGGGACTCCTACGAGCAGTACTTC

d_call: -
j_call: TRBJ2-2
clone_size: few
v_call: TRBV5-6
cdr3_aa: CASSLTPDRQNTGELFF
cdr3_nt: TGTGCCAGCAGCTTGACCCCGGACAGACAGAACACCGGGGAGCTGTTTTTT

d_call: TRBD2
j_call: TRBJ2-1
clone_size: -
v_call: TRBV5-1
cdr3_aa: CASRDPGLADNEQFF
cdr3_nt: TGCGCCAGCAGGGATCCGGGACTAGCGGACAATGAGCAGTTCTTC

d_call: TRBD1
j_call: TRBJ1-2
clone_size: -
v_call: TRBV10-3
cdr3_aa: CAITSLGQDYGYTF
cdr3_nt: TGTGCCATCACCAGCCTCGGACAGGACTATGGCTACACCTTC

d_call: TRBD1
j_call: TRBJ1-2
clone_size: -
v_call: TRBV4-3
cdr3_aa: CASSQERTGLYGYTF
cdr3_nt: TGCGCCAGCAGCCAAGAACGGACAGGACTCTATGGCTACACCTTC

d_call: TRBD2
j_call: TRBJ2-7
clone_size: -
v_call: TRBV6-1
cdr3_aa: CASRAGTSASYEQYF
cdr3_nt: TGTGCCAGCAGGGCCGGGACTAGCGCCTCCTACGAGCAGTACTTC

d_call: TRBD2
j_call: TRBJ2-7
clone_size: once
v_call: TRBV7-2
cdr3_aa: CASSPFSGETYEQYF
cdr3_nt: TGTGCCAGCAGCCCGTTCAGCGGGGAGACCTACGAGCAGTACTTC

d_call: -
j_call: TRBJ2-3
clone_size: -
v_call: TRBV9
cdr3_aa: CASSVQGLADTQYF
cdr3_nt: TGTGCCAGCAGCGTACAGGGGTTGGCAGATACGCAGTATTTT

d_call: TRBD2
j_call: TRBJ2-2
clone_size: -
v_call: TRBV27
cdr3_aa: CASSLRPSGFTGELFF
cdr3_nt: TGTGCCAGCAGTTTACGCCCTAGCGGTTTCACCGGGGAGCTGTTTTTT

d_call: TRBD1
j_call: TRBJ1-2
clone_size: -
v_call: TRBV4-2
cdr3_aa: CASSQDEQGENYGYTF
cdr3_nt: TGTGCCAGCAGCCAAGACGAACAGGGGGAAAACTATGGCTACACCTTC

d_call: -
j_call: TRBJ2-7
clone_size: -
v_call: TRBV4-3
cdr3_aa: CASSQARGGSYEQYF
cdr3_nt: TGCGCCAGCAGCCAAGCCAGAGGCGGTTCCTACGAGCAGTACTTC

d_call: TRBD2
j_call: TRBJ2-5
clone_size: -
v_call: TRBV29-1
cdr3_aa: CSVDQAGGGETQYF
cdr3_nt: TGCAGCGTTGACCAAGCGGGGGGCGGGGAGACCCAGTACTTC

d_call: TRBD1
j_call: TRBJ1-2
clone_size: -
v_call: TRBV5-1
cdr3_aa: CASSFTGAAGGYTF
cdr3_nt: TGCGCCAGCAGCTTCACAGGGGCCGCGGGAGGCTACACCTTC

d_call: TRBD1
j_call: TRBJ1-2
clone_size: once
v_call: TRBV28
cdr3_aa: CASSRSGGTYGYTF
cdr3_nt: TGTGCCAGCAGTCGATCAGGGGGGACCTATGGCTACACCTTC

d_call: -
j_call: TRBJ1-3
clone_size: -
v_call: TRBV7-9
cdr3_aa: CASSLALSSSGNTIYF
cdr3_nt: TGTGCCAGCAGCTTAGCGTTGTCCAGCTCTGGAAACACCATATATTTT

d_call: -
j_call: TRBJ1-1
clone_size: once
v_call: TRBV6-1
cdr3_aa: CASSEMRGTTEAFF
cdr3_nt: TGTGCCAGCAGTGAAATGAGGGGGACCACTGAAGCTTTCTTT

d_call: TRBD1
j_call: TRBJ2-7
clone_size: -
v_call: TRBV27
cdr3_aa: CASRGTGGIYEQYF
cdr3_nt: TGTGCCAGTCGCGGGACAGGGGGGATCTACGAGCAGTACTTC

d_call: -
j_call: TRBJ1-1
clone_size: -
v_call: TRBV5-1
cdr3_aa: CASSRGFAEVAEAFF
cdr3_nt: TGCGCCAGCAGCCGGGGATTCGCGGAGGTCGCTGAAGCTTTCTTT

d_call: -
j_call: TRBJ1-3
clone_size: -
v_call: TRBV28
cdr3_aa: CASSTQGRNTIYF
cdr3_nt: TGTGCCAGCAGCACACAGGGACGAAACACCATATATTTT

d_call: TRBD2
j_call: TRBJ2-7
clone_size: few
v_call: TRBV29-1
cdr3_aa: CSVGRLADSYEQYF
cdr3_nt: TGCAGCGTTGGTCGACTAGCGGACTCCTACGAGCAGTACTTC

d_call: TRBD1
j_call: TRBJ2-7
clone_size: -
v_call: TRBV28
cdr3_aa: CASSLGGQDSYEQYF
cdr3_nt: TGTGCCAGCAGTTTAGGGGGACAGGACTCCTACGAGCAGTACTTC

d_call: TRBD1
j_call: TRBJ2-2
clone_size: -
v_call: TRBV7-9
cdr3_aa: CASRLTGGASTGELFF
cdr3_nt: TGTGCCAGCAGGCTGACAGGGGGCGCTAGCACCGGGGAGCTGTTTTTT

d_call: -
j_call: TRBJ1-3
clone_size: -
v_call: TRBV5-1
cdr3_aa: CASSLGGTGNTIYF
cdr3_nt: TGCGCCAGCAGCTTGGGGGGGACAGGAAACACCATATATTTT

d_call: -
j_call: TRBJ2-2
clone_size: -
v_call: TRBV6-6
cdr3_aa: CASSKLAGNTGELFF
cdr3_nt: TGTGCCAGCAGTAAACTCGCGGGTAACACCGGGGAGCTGTTTTTT

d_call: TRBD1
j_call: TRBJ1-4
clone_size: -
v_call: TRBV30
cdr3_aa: CAWSFLGQGVTNEKLFF
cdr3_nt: TGTGCCTGGAGTTTTCTGGGACAGGGGGTAACTAATGAAAAACTGTTTTTT

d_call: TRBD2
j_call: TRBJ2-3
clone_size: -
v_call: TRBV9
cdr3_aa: CASSDGTSGRSDTQYF
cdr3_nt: TGTGCCAGCAGCGATGGGACTAGCGGGAGATCAGATACGCAGTATTTT

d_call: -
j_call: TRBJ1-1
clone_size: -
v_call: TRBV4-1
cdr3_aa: CASKRAGAISPEAFF
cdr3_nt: TGCGCCAGCAAGAGGGCAGGGGCAATATCCCCGGAAGCTTTCTTT

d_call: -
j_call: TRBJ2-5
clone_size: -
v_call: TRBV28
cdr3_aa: CASNPGGLTQETQYF
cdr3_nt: TGTGCCAGCAATCCAGGGGGACTCACACAAGAGACCCAGTACTTC

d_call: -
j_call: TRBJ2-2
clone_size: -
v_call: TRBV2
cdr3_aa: CASSDRHANTGELFF
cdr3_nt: TGTGCCAGCAGTGATCGACACGCGAACACCGGGGAGCTGTTTTTT

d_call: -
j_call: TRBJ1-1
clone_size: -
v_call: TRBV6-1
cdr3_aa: CASSGLVGGTEAFF
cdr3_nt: TGTGCCAGCAGTGGTCTAGTCGGGGGCACTGAAGCTTTCTTT

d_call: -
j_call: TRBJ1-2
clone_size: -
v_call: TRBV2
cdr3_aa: CASRRAHNNYGYTF
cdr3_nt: TGTGCCAGCAGACGTGCGCATAATAACTATGGCTACACCTTC

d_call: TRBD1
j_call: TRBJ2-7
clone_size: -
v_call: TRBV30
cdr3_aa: CAWSGQRFHEQYF
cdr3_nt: TGTGCCTGGTCGGGACAGCGGTTCCACGAGCAGTACTTC

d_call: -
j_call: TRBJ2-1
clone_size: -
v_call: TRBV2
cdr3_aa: CASSDSFNEQFF
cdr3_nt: TGTGCCAGCAGTGACAGTTTCAATGAGCAGTTCTTC

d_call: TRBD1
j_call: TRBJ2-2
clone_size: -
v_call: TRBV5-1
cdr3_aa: CASSLALWTGGTRELFF
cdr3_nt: TGCGCCAGCAGCTTGGCCCTTTGGACAGGGGGAACACGGGAGCTGTTTTTT

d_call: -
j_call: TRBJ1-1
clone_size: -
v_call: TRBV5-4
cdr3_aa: CASSPGADSMNTEAFF
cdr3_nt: TGTGCCAGCAGCCCTGGGGCGGATTCTATGAACACTGAAGCTTTCTTT

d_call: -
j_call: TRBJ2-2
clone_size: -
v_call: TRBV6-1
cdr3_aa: CASSEAGGGLTGELFF
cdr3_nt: TGTGCCAGCAGTGAAGCGGGGGGGGGCTTAACCGGGGAGCTGTTTTTT

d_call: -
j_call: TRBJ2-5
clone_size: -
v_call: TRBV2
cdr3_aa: CASTSGTGQETQYF
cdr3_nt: TGTGCCAGCACTAGCGGGACAGGTCAAGAGACCCAGTACTTC

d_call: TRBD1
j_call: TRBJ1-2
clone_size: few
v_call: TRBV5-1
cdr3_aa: CASSLGQGYFGYTF
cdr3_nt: TGCGCCAGCAGCTTGGGACAGGGATACTTTGGCTACACCTTC

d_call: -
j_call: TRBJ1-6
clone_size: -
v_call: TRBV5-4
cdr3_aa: CASSLVAYGSPLHF
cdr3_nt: TGTGCCAGCAGCTTGGTAGCCTATGGTTCACCCCTCCACTTT

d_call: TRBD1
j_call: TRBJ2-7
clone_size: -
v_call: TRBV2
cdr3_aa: CASIGQGASVQYF
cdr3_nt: TGTGCCAGTATTGGACAGGGGGCTAGTGTGCAGTACTTC

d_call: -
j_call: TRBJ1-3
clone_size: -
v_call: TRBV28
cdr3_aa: CASSSPRILPGNTIYF
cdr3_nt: TGTGCCAGCAGTTCCCCCAGGATCCTTCCTGGAAACACCATATATTTT

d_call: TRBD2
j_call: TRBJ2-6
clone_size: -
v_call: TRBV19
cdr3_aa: CASSISGLPLSGANVLTF
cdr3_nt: TGTGCCAGTAGTATTAGCGGGCTCCCCCTCTCTGGGGCCAACGTCCTGACTTTC

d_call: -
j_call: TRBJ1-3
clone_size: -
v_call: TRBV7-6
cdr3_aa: CASSLARGTGNTIYF
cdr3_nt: TGTGCCAGCAGCTTAGCTAGGGGGACAGGAAACACCATATATTTT

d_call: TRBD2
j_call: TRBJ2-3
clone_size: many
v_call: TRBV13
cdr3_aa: CASSFPIIAGGPTDTQYF
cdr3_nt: TGTGCCAGCAGCTTCCCCATTATAGCGGGGGGGCCCACAGATACGCAGTATTTT